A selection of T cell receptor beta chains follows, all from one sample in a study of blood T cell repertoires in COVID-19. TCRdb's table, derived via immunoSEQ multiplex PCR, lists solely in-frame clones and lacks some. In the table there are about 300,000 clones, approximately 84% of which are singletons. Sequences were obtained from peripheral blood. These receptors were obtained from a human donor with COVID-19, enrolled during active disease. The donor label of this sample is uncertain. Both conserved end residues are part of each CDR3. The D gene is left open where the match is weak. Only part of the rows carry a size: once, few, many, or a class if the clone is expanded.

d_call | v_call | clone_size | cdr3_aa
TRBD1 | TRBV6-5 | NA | CASSRRQGATGELFF
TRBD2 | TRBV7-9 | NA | CASRPSGSELLFF
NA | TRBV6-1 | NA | CASSESGRSGNTIYF
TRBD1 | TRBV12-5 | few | CASGPPMAGGYTEAFF
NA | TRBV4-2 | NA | CASSQTENTGELFF
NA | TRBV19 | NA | CASSITTGNTEAFF
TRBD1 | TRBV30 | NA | CAWSGLSTGGAGGYTF
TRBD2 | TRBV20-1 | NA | CSASFPAGGGGDTQYF
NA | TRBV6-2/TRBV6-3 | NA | CASSSGTQYF
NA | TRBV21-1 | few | CASSKQGGGIQYF
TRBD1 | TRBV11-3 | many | CASSLGQGASEAFF
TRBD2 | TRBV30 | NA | CAWSAPGLKLREQYF
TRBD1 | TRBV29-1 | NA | CSVGGQGQGYTF
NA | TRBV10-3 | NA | CAISGTDSGNTIYF
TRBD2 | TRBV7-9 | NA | CASSPTSGGTDTQYF
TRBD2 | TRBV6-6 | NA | CASSQPPGTSFYNEQFF
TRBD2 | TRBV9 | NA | CASSVGLAVTYEQYF
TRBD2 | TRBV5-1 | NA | CASSGEREARGETQYF
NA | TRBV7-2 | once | CASAGGRSPNYGYTF
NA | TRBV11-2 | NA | CASSLDLVGEGQFF
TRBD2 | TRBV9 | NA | CASSVQGGRGSYEQYF
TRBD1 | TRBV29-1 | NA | CSARTGNSPLHF
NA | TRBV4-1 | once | CASSQLSGTQYF
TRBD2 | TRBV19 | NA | CASSMSVAGGNEQFF
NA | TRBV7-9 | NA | CASSFQGTVYNEQFF
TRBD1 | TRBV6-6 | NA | CASSYTTDRAGQPQHF
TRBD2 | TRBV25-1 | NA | CASHSPLAGGGEQFF
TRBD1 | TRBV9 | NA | CASSTPGGNSPLHF
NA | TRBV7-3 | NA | CASRRNGGSNTEAFF
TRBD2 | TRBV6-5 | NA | CASAGAGGSYNEQFF
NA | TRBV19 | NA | CASSMIPEGTEAFF
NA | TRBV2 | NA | CASTETGPSNQPQHF
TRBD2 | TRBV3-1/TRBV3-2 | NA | CASSQLAVAGGTGELFF
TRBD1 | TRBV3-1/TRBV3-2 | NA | CASSPYRGRAPSSTYEQYF
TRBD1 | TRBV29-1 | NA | CSVTGTGNMNTEAFF
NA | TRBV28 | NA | CASGNREITDTQYF
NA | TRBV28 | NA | CASKTGGSGNTIYF
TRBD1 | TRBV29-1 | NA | CSVGKTGPFSGANVLTF
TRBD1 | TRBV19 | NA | CASSATGAGYGYTF
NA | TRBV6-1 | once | CASSEGRGGTEAFF
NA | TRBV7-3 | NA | CASSLKEGASGELFF
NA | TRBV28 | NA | CASREVLSGNTIYF
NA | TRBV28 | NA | CASSSTSARKKYF
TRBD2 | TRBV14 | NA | CASSPLGGTNTGELFF
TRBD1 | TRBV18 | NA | CASSLPGQRFNSPLHF
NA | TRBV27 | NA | CATYRGGADTQYF
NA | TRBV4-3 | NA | CASSKGYEQYF
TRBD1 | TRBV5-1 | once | CASSQEGAGNEKLFF
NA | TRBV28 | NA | CASTSGHRNQPQHF
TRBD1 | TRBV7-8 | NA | CASSSVPSETGVDYGYTF
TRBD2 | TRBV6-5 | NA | CASGEGTENEQFF
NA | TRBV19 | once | CASREGEGGYTF
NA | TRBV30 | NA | CAWSVGGNEQYF
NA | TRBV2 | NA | CASSPRDSTNEQFF